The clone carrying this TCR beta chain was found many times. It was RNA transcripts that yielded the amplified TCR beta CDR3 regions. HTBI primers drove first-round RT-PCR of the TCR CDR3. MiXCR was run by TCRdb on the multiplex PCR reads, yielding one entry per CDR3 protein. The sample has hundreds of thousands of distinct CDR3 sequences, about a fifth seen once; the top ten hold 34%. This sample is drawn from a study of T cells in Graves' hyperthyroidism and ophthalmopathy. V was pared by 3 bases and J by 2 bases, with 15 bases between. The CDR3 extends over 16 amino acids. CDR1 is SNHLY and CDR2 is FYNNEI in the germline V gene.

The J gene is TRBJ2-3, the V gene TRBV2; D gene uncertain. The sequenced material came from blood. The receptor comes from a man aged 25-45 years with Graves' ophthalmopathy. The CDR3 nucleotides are TGTGCCAGCAGTGACGATAGCCTCGGGCTCACAGATACGCAGTATTTT. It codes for CASSDDSLGLTDTQYF.